This T cell receptor beta chain was retrieved from a study of tumor-infiltrating lymphocytes in localized non-small cell lung cancer. Across the study: Each patient gave resected tumor and non-adjacent uninvolved lung tissue.

On this clone: Its cognate antigen is unknown.

The V gene lost 4 bases and the J gene lost 6 bases, with 30 bases spanning the gap. The CDR3 runs to 18 residues. Looked up from germline, CDR1 is GTSNPN and CDR2 is SVGIG (reference sequence). Study findings and constraints: Not all patients were TCR sequenced, owing to tissue quantity. Immunotypes IM1 and IM2 had similar TCR-derived T-cell fractions.

Clones were sequenced by immunoSEQ multiplex PCR, and TCRdb holds only the in-frame ones, with some missing. The sample has about 29,000 clones, 75% to 90% seen once. The chain links TRBV30 to TRBJ1-2; D gene unclear. Sequenced sample: lung tumor tissue. The sequence derives from a human donor with non-small cell lung cancer. CDR3 sequence (DNA): TGTGCCTGGAAGCGTGTGGGAGGGAGGTCTGTGTTTCGGGATGGCTACACCTTC. Protein: CAWKRVGGRSVFRDGYTF. Full variable domain (remainder filled in from reference TRBV30 and TRBJ1-2): SQTIHQWPATLVQPVGSPLSLECTVEGTSNPNLYWYRQAAGRGLQLLFYSVGIGQISSEVPQNLSASRPQDRQFILSSKKLLLSDSGFYLCAWKRVGGRSVFRDGYTFGSGTRLTVV.